This T cell receptor (beta chain) was recovered during a study of shared clonotypes between healthy human individuals. Study-wide context: Three plates were used per donor for CD4 naive, three for CD4 memory, two for CD8 naive and one for CD8 memory. Study results and limitations: In general, naive subsets displayed greater estimated richness than memory subsets did.

Researchers divided each subset's genomic DNA evenly across several immunoSEQ plates. The data were produced by immunoSEQ multiplex PCR, yet TCRdb's version contains in-frame clones alone and is incomplete. The table lists roughly 2.4 million clones, roughly 95% of them singletons. Worth noting for this clone: Antigen: not known.

This CDR3 has 15 residues. V shed 5 bases and J 3 bases; nucleotides not matched to a gene: 9. Germline V CDR1 and CDR2: MNHEY, SMNVEV (reference sequence). This receptor was obtained from a man between 18 and 29 years old in good health. This chain uses TRBV27 with TRBJ2-7; TRBD2 matches at 8 bases. Sequenced: naive CD4+ T cells sorted from blood. Stated subset: CD45RA+ positively selected. CDR3 residues: CASSVPGLGFYEQYF. The CDR3 region has the DNA TGTGCCAGCAGTGTTCCGGGACTAGGATTCTACGAGCAGTACTTC.